This record concerns one T cell receptor beta chain sequence. What it recognizes is unknown. This specimen comes from a study of OX40 agonist ivuxolimab in advanced cancers. Study background: An agonistic human IgG2 monoclonal antibody against OX40 (CD134) was given. Prior checkpoint blockade (anti-PD-1, anti-PD-L1 or anti-CTLA-4) was permitted; roughly 40% had it. Study-wide results and limits: CD8+ T cells averaged more expanded clones than CD4+.

The table came from immunoSEQ multiplex PCR; TCRdb's copy has only in-frame clones and leaves some out. Of some 58,000 clones in the sample, approximately 90% were seen once. Patients who had autoimmune disease history or got systemic immunosuppression were left out. V trimming: 5 bases; J trimming: 5 bases; junction bases outside the gene matches: 14. Germline loops: CDR1 SGHTA, CDR2 FQGNSA. The CDR3 length is 16 residues. Source: CD4+ or CD8+ T cells sorted from blood, taken in a trial of the OX40 agonist ivuxolimab. The rearrangement links TRBV7-2 to TRBJ1-2; 7 bases align to TRBD1. This receptor was obtained from an adult with an advanced solid tumor such as melanoma, head and neck, liver or kidney cancer. The CDR3 loop is CASSEGGTALGYGYTF. The CDR3 nucleotides are TGTGCCAGCAGCGAAGGTGGGACAGCTTTAGGGTATGGCTACACCTTC.